The 17 T cell receptor beta chains given below trace back to one sample, sequenced in a study of cytomegalovirus exposure and HLA in healthy donors. The PCR made use of 60 Vbeta and 13 Jbeta primers. The assay was immunoSEQ multiplex PCR, and TCRdb's table has in-frame clones only and misses some. The sample records roughly 200,000 clones, approximately 86% being singletons. Input material: PBMCs. Source of these receptors: a woman in her 30s in good health and CMV-seronegative.

CDR3 sequence reads: CASSTLAGGQETQYF. In nucleotides, the CDR3 is TGTGCCAGCAGTACACTAGCGGGGGGGCAGGAGACCCAGTACTTC. The rearrangement joins TRBV27 to TRBJ2-5; 13 bases match TRBD2. Germline V lookup: CDR1 MNHEY, CDR2 SMNVEV (reference sequence). V dropped 5 bases and J dropped 5; count of bases not matched to a gene: 5. The CDR3 is made up of 15 amino acids.

This chain links TRBV28 with TRBJ2-3; weak D call: TRBD1 (5 bases). CDR3 size: 13 residues. The ends were cut back, 2 bases at V and 4 bases at J, with 7 bases in the middle. From germline, CDR1 is MDHEN and CDR2 SYDVKM. The chain's CDR3 is CASSLDSPDTQYF. CDR3 in DNA: TGTGCCAGCAGTTTAGACAGTCCAGATACGCAGTATTTT.

The chain combines TRBV2 with TRBJ2-5; TRBD2 agrees at 9 bases. Germline CDR1 and CDR2: SNHLY and FYNNEI. The V segment lost 3 bases and the J segment 4 bases; nucleotides outside the gene matches: 3. The CDR3 is 14 residues long. The CDR3 protein is CASSDLLAGETQYF. Here the CDR3 DNA reads TGTGCCAGCAGTGATTTACTAGCGGGAGAGACCCAGTACTTC.

The rearrangement uses TRBV27 and TRBJ1-1; 10 bases match TRBD1. This CDR3 comprises 16 residues. V lost 5 bases and J lost 3; bases outside the gene matches: 9. CDR1 MNHEY and CDR2 SMNVEV come from the germline V gene (reference sequence). CDR3 coding DNA: TGTGCCAGCAGTATGGGGGACAGGGGCAAGGACACTGAAGCTTTCTTT. Translation: CASSMGDRGKDTEAFF.

This rearrangement joins TRBV19 to TRBJ2-1; a possible D gene is TRBD2 (6 bases). The V end was cut by 2 bases, the J end by 4 bases, with 12 bases between. Germline V gives CDR1 LNHDA, CDR2 SQIVND (reference sequence). The CDR3 spans 15 residues. CDR3 sequence reads: CASSISSGGYNEQFF. The CDR3 DNA sequence: TGTGCCAGTAGTATAAGTAGCGGAGGATACAATGAGCAGTTCTTC.

This clone was seen a single time. This sequence joins TRBV27 and TRBJ2-5; weak D call: TRBD1 (5 bases). The CDR3 runs 15 residues. V was clipped by 2 bases and J by 2 bases, with 12 bases between them. The germline CDR1 and CDR2 sequences are MNHEY and SMNVEV (reference sequence). CDR3 DNA sequence: TGTGCCAGCAGTTTAAGGACACCTATTCAAGAGACCCAGTACTTC. Its translation is CASSLRTPIQETQYF.

The chain is built from TRBV6-1 and TRBJ2-1, with 9 bases that match TRBD2. Trimming removed 5 bases from V and 1 base from J; junction bases left unmatched: 3. The CDR3 is made up of 15 amino acids. Germline V gives CDR1 MNHNS, CDR2 SASEGT. CDR3 sequence: CASSKTSGSYNEQFF. DNA for the CDR3: TGTGCCAGCAGTAAAACTAGCGGGTCCTACAATGAGCAGTTCTTC.

The chain joins TRBV2 to TRBJ2-7; D gene uncertain. Trimming took off 2 bases at V and 2 bases at J, with 10 bases between the two ends. From germline, CDR1 is SNHLY and CDR2 FYNNEI. The CDR3 has 14 residues. CDR3 amino acids: CASSELLPAYEQYF. The CDR3 DNA follows: TGTGCCAGCAGTGAATTACTACCCGCCTACGAGCAGTACTTC.

CDR3 DNA sequence: TGTGCCAGCAGCAACTCGGGACTAGCGGGGGGTTACAATGAGCAGTTCTTC. Translated, it gives CASSNSGLAGGYNEQFF. The rearrangement joins TRBV5-6 to TRBJ2-1; 15 bases match TRBD2. V gave up 4 bases and J gave up 4 bases; unmatched junction bases: 6. Germline V gene lookup returns CDR1 SGHDT and CDR2 YYEEEE. This CDR3 comprises 17 residues. Full variable domain (outside the CDR3, taken from reference TRBV5-6 and TRBJ2-1): DAGVTQSPTHLIKTRGQQVTLRCSPKSGHDTVSWYQQALGQGPQFIFQYYEEEERQRGNFPDRFSGHQFPNYSSELNVNALLLGDSALYLCASSNSGLAGGYNEQFFGPGTRLTVL.

This rearrangement joins TRBV28 to TRBJ2-7; TRBD1 matches at 8 bases. V was pared by 3 bases and J by 0 bases, with 4 bases of the junction left unmatched. CDR3 length equals 15 residues. Germline V gives CDR1 MDHEN, CDR2 SYDVKM. The CDR3 DNA follows: TGTGCCAGCAGTTTGGGGACAGGAAGCTCCTACGAGCAGTACTTC. Its protein product is CASSLGTGSSYEQYF.

The chain employs TRBV11-2 and TRBJ1-1; maybe TRBD1 (6 bases). The length of the CDR3 is 17 residues. The V gene lost 1 base and the J gene lost 5 bases, with 20 bases spanning the gap. Germline CDR1 is SGHAT and CDR2 is FQNNGV. CDR3 protein: CASSLGTGGREGTEAFF. CDR3 DNA: TGTGCCAGCAGCTTAGGTACCGGGGGCAGGGAGGGAACTGAAGCTTTCTTT.

The CDR3 loop is CASSLGTANTGELFF. In DNA, the CDR3 is TGTGCCAGCAGCTTAGGGACAGCGAACACCGGGGAGCTGTTTTTT. The V call is TRBV13, the J call TRBJ2-2; D possibly corresponds to TRBD1 (5 bases). This CDR3 has 15 amino acids. The germline gives CDR1 PRHDT, CDR2 FYEKMQ (reference sequence). The ends were cut back, 0 bases at V and 0 bases at J, with 5 bases in the middle.

The chain has TRBV4-1 and TRBJ2-3; D remains ambiguous. The CDR3 sequence is 18 residues long. The V gene lost 4 bases and the J gene lost 2 bases, with 22 bases spanning the gap. CDR1 and CDR2 from the germline V gene are MGHRA and YSYEKL. CDR3 sequence reads: CASSLLLVPETYTDTQYF. DNA of the CDR3: TGCGCCAGCAGCCTCCTACTGGTGCCTGAAACCTACACAGATACGCAGTATTTT.

This clone was counted a single time. The rearrangement links TRBV7-3 to TRBJ2-1; 8 nucleotides line up with TRBD2. Losses at the gene ends were 2 bases for V and 4 bases for J; bases not matched to a gene: 1. Germline V gives CDR1 SGHTA, CDR2 FQGTGA. CDR3 length: 14 amino acids. The CDR3 DNA reads as TGTGCCAGCAGCTTACGCGGGGGGTACAATGAGCAGTTCTTC. Translated, it gives CASSLRGGYNEQFF.

This clone was counted once. This chain links TRBV10-3 with TRBJ2-5; 12 nucleotides agree with TRBD2. V was pared by 5 bases and J by 4 bases, with 5 bases of the junction left unmatched. This CDR3 has 15 amino acids. The germline CDR1 and CDR2 sequences are ENHRY and SYGVKD. In DNA, the CDR3 is TGTGCCATCAGTCGACTAGCGGGAGAAGGAGAGACCCAGTACTTC. Encoded protein: CAISRLAGEGETQYF.

This rearrangement joins TRBV28 to TRBJ1-5, with 8 nucleotides matching TRBD1. Unmatched junction bases numbered 6, after V lost 2 bases and J lost 3 bases. Germline assignment: CDR1 MDHEN and CDR2 SYDVKM. The CDR3 covers 16 residues. The CDR3 DNA is TGTGCCAGCAGTTTACCAGGGGGCTTAGCCAATCAGCCCCAGCATTTT. Protein: CASSLPGGLANQPQHF.

This chain links TRBV7-9 with TRBJ2-1, with 11 bases matching TRBD2. The J segment lost 6 bases and the V segment lost 5 bases, leaving 9 bases of the junction unmatched. This CDR3 contains 16 residues. From germline, CDR1 is SEHNR and CDR2 FQNEAQ (reference sequence). The CDR3 DNA sequence: TGTGCCAGCAGCCCGATAGCGGGAGGGCCCGGCAATGAGCAGTTCTTC. It translates to CASSPIAGGPGNEQFF. Complete variable domain (other parts from reference TRBV7-9 and TRBJ2-1): DTGVSQNPRHKITKRGQNVTFRCDPISEHNRLYWYRQTLGQGPEFLTYFQNEAQLEKSRLLSDRFSAERPKGSFSTLEIQRTEQGDSAMYLCASSPIAGGPGNEQFFGPGTRLTVL.